The T cell receptor beta chain under discussion was sequenced for a study of Ad26.COV2.S vaccination and SARS-CoV-2 variants (dated by TCRdb to about 2021). About the study as a whole: Donors in the vaccine arm were drawn from COV1001, a multicentre, randomized, double-blind, placebo-controlled phase I-IIa trial testing Ad26.COV2.S in healthy adults. Ad26.COV2.S was administered intramuscularly at a dose of 5x10^10 or 1x10^11 viral particles, either as one shot or as two shots given 56 days apart. TCRbeta repertoire sequencing was used to assess the specificity and breadth of SARS-CoV-2-reactive T cell receptors after Ad26.COV2.S vaccination. The TCR-sequenced set comprised around 30 samples: roughly 19 Ad26.COV2.S vaccine recipients, 5 placebo recipients and 8 SARS-CoV-2 convalescent individuals. Trial participants were randomized into five groups of five, in which low-dose or high-dose Ad26.COV2.S was given once or twice, or placebo was given on both occasions. Investigators did not know the trial group allocation while performing experiments and assessing outcomes.

As encoded in the germline V gene, CDR1 is SGDLS while CDR2 is YYNGEE. Including cysteine and phenylalanine, the CDR3 has 17 amino acids. Only the CDR3 part of the read is kept: 51 bases, read in frame from the first base. Here V drops 0 bases and J drops 6 bases, and the junction holds 13 bases not matched to any gene. Details on this clone: Its recognized antigen is unknown. No qualities accompany the bases; no much larger clone lies one base away.

This sample's treatment or condition label indicates: roughly 19 received Ad26.COV2.S at low or high dose, single or two shots; about 5 received placebo; per-sample allocation not given. For vaccine and placebo recipients, repertoires were sequenced using samples collected on day 63 after the first injection. In Cohort 1b, about 27 adults aged 18-55 years were enrolled at a single site in Boston, USA, between 29 July and 7 August 2020. As a vaccine, Ad26.COV2.S was a replication-incompetent adenovirus type 26 vector that expressed a prefusion-stabilized SARS-CoV-2 spike protein derived from the original Wuhan strain. General findings and caveats noted by the study authors: According to the authors, total T cell responses may have been underestimated by the TCR breadth and depth analyses. Comparable non-spike TCR breadth was observed between vaccine and placebo recipients, consistent with only spike being contained in the vaccine. The study lacked the statistical power to compare responses across vaccine doses or regimens. Spike-specific TCR breadth was higher in Ad26.COV2.S recipients than in placebo recipients (P = 0.0014). After vaccination, substantial breadth of spike-specific CD8+ and CD4+ T cell responses was reported.

The immunoSEQ Assay was used to sequence TCRbeta CDR3 regions. After extraction, genomic DNA underwent amplification by bias-controlled multiplex PCR, followed by high-throughput sequencing. The study's own analysis went as follows. To quantify the absolute abundance of every unique TCRbeta CDR3 region, sequences were collapsed and filtered. T cell fraction was estimated by normalizing TCRbeta template counts to usable DNA, with usable DNA measured through amplification of reference genes found in all nucleated cells. Repertoire TCRs were annotated as SARS-CoV-2-specific when V gene, CDR3 amino acid sequence and J gene were exactly matched to a known reactive TCR set. The reference SARS-CoV-2 TCR set was obtained from MIRA and was filtered for enrichment in COVID-19-positive ImmuneCODE repertoires, whereby public or cross-reactive TCRs were removed. Based on the MIRA antigens, annotated TCRs were further analysed at the level of specific ORF or position within ORF. Breadth was defined as annotated unique rearrangements over total unique productive rearrangements; depth was the summed frequency of those rearrangements. Two-sided Wilcoxon rank-sum tests were used to compare TCR breadth between groups. What TCRdb holds here is the immuneACCESS table cut down to in-frame rearrangements. Part of the clones is not present; checked against another copy, under half of the missing clones reflect an unresolved V gene, and the others are unexplained. V, J and clone size were drawn from that table, and D and trimming were deduced from the DNA. This sample lists about 680,000 clones; around 89% were detected once. The leading ten clones occupy about 1.5% of the sample.

This TCR derives from a person between 18 and 59 years old who received the Ad26.COV2.S COVID-19 vaccine or a placebo. The sample in question was peripheral blood, obtained in a trial of Ad26.COV2.S vaccine versus placebo. This chain joins TRBV9 to TRBJ2-7, with 9 bases aligning to TRBD1. This receptor carries the CDR3 CASSVGLGGQGIGEQYF. The nucleotide sequence reads as follows: TGTGCCAGCAGCGTAGGTCTTGGGGGACAGGGAATAGGCGAGCAGTACTTC.